The rows below give T cell receptor beta chains drawn from one sample of a study of control samples from healthy donors and cancer patients. The assay was immunoSEQ multiplex PCR, and TCRdb's table has in-frame clones only and misses some. The sample consists of roughly 150,000 clones, 85% to 95% of them appearing once. The sequenced sample was blood. The receptors here all came from a man aged 50 to 59 in good health. Both conserved end residues are part of each CDR3. A D gene is named only where the DNA matches it firmly. Where a row states a size, it is once, few, many or the class of an expanded clone; other rows omit it.

-	-	TRBV6-5	TRBJ2-6	TGTGCCAGCAGTACTAGTGCTGGGGCCAACGTCCTGACTTTC	CASSTSAGANVLTF
-	-	TRBV20-1	TRBJ2-1	TGCAGTGCTTTTCCGGGAGAGCAGTTCTTC	CSAFPGEQFF
-	TRBD2	TRBV6-5	TRBJ2-1	TGTGCCAGCAGTTATGGGACTAGCGCCTACAATGAGCAGTTCTTC	CASSYGTSAYNEQFF
-	TRBD1	TRBV6-5	TRBJ2-5	TGTGCCAGCAGTTACCTAGGACAGGGGTTTCAAGAGACCCAGTACTTC	CASSYLGQGFQETQYF
-	TRBD2	TRBV19	TRBJ2-1	TGTGCCAGTAGCCTCCTAGCGGGAGGGCCGGGTGAGCAGTTCTTC	CASSLLAGGPGEQFF
few	-	TRBV6-2/TRBV6-3	TRBJ2-1	TGTGCCAGCAGTTACGGACCCATTAACAATGAGCAGTTCTTC	CASSYGPINNEQFF
-	TRBD2	TRBV5-1	TRBJ2-7	TGCGCCAGCAGCTTGGTTCTAGCGGGAACCAACTACGAGCAGTACTTC	CASSLVLAGTNYEQYF
-	-	TRBV28	TRBJ1-2	TGTGCCAGCAGTCTCAGAGATTCCACCGGCAGGGTAGTCCGTGGCGGAGGCTACACCTTC	CASSLRDSTGRVVRGGGYTF
-	-	TRBV18	TRBJ2-7	TGTGCCAGCTCACTCCGGGACAACCCCTACGAGCAGTACTTC	CASSLRDNPYEQYF
-	-	TRBV4-1	TRBJ2-5	TGCGCCAGCAGCCAATGGAAGGCAGGGGACCAAGAGACCCAGTACTTC	CASSQWKAGDQETQYF
-	-	TRBV6-6	TRBJ2-1	TGTGCCAGCAGAGAGGATTCAGGGATCTCCTACAATGAGCAGTTCTTC	CASREDSGISYNEQFF
-	-	TRBV5-1	TRBJ1-1	TGCGCCAGCAGCTTGACTGGGGGCAAGACTGAAGCTTTCTTT	CASSLTGGKTEAFF
-	TRBD2	TRBV28	TRBJ2-5	TGTGCCAGCCTAGCGGGAGGTGGAGAGACCCAGTACTTC	CASLAGGGETQYF
once	TRBD2	TRBV11-2	TRBJ2-1	TGTGCCAGCAGCTTTCTACTAGCGGGAAGCTCCTACAATGAGCAGTTCTTC	CASSFLLAGSSYNEQFF
-	-	TRBV15	TRBJ2-3	TGTGCCACCAGGCCCCTTGGGGCATCTAGCACAGATACGCAGTATTTT	CATRPLGASSTDTQYF
-	TRBD1	TRBV5-1	TRBJ1-3	TGCGCCAGCAGGGACAGGGGCCGAAACACCATATATTTT	CASRDRGRNTIYF
-	-	TRBV7-9	TRBJ1-1	TGTGCCAGCCTCAGGGGATCCCGCACTGAAGCTTTCTTT	CASLRGSRTEAFF
once	TRBD1	TRBV6-5	TRBJ2-1	TGTGCCAGCAGCCTCGACAGGGTCTCCTACAATGAGCAGTTCTTC	CASSLDRVSYNEQFF
-	-	TRBV11-2	TRBJ2-4	TGTGCCAGCAGCGAAAACCGACCAGCCAAAAACATTCAGTACTTC	CASSENRPAKNIQYF
few	-	TRBV10-2	TRBJ2-7	TGCGCCAGCAAATCGGGGGTCTACGAGCAGTACTTC	CASKSGVYEQYF
-	TRBD1	TRBV30	TRBJ1-2	TGTGCCTTGAGGGCCCCAGGGGGACGAGGCTATGGCTACACCTTC	CALRAPGGRGYGYTF
-	-	TRBV18	TRBJ2-3	TGTGCCAGCTCACCTTTCACAGATACGCAGTATTTT	CASSPFTDTQYF
-	-	TRBV27	TRBJ2-1	TGTGCCAGCACCCAGGGAACTCTTAACAATGAGCAGTTCTTC	CASTQGTLNNEQFF
-	-	TRBV10-3	TRBJ2-6	TGTGCCATCAGTGATTCGGCGGGTACCTCCTCTGGGGCCAACGTCCTGACTTTC	CAISDSAGTSSGANVLTF
-	TRBD1	TRBV18	TRBJ1-2	TGTGCCAGCTCACCACCCTGGGGACAGGATGTCGAAGATAGCTACACCTTC	CASSPPWGQDVEDSYTF
-	-	TRBV27	TRBJ2-1	TGTGCCAGCAGCCCATTCGGGAGCTCCTACAATGAGCAGTTCTTC	CASSPFGSSYNEQFF
-	-	TRBV5-1	TRBJ1-2	TGCGCCAGCAGCTTGAATATTGGGTCCAACTATGGCTACACCTTC	CASSLNIGSNYGYTF
-	-	TRBV6-5	TRBJ2-2	TGTGCCAGCAGTTACTTTCTCGGGGGGCGCACCGGGGAGCTGTTTTTT	CASSYFLGGRTGELFF
-	TRBD1	TRBV5-1	TRBJ1-3	TGCGCCAGCAGCTTGTCCGTTCTGGACAGGCAATTCGGAAACACCATATATTTT	CASSLSVLDRQFGNTIYF
once	TRBD1	TRBV12-5	TRBJ1-1	TGTGCTAGTGGTTTGGTACAGGACAGGGGAGTTGAAGCTTTCTTT	CASGLVQDRGVEAFF
-	TRBD2	TRBV18	TRBJ2-5	TGTGCCAGCTCACCTCCACTAGCGGGAGGGCAAGAGACCCAGTACTTC	CASSPPLAGGQETQYF
-	TRBD1	TRBV7-3	TRBJ2-3	TGTGCCAGCAGCCTCCGGGGACAGACCTCAGATACGCAGTATTTT	CASSLRGQTSDTQYF
-	-	TRBV7-3	TRBJ2-3	TGTGCCAGCAGCCCCGAGGGTGTGGGAGGCACAGATACGCAGTATTTT	CASSPEGVGGTDTQYF
-	-	TRBV9	TRBJ2-7	TGTGCCAGCAGCCCCCTTGGCGGAGGCTACGAGCAGTACTTC	CASSPLGGGYEQYF